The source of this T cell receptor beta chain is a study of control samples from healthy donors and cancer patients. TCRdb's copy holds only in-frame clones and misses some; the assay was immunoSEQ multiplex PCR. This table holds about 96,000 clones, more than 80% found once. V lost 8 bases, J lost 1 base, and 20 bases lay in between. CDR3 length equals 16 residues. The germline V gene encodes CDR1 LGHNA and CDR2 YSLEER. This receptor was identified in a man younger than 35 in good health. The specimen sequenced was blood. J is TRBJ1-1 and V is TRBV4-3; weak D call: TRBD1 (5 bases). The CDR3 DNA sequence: TGCGCCAGCCAGCCGACAGTTAGTTATGGGAACACTGAAGCTTTCTTT. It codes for CASQPTVSYGNTEAFF.